Listed below are T cell receptor beta chains from one sample, sequenced in a study of T-cell memory formation after mild COVID-19. TCRdb processed the 5' RACE reads anew with MiXCR; each CDR3 protein has one entry. Of almost 350,000 distinct CDR3 sequences in the sample, roughly 19% were seen once. What was sequenced was PBMCs or a T cell subset sorted from them (not recorded which). These receptors were taken from a man younger than 30 who had mild COVID-19 (a few samples of this study predate the infection). Cell type and time point are not known. The CDR3 runs from the conserved cysteine through the conserved F or W. D genes are given only for firm matches. Some rows mark clone size as missing; the rest say once, few, many or name a class of expanded clone.

d_gene	abundance	v_gene	j_gene	CDR3nt	CDR3aa
-	-	TRBV6-1	TRBJ1-2	TGTGCCAGCCCAGGCAACTACTATGGCTACACCTTC	CASPGNYYGYTF
-	few	TRBV7-2	TRBJ2-7	TGTGCCAGCAGCCCATCCGCGCAGGGAGGCTACGAGCAGTACTTC	CASSPSAQGGYEQYF
TRBD1	-	TRBV7-2	TRBJ1-1	TGTGCCAGCAGCTTAGAGGGACAGGGGGTGTATTCGAGGAACACTGAAGCTTTCTTT	CASSLEGQGVYSRNTEAFF
-	few	TRBV20-1	TRBJ1-2	TGCAGTGCTAGAGACCAGGGGAGCTATGGCTACACCTTC	CSARDQGSYGYTF
TRBD1	-	TRBV7-3	TRBJ2-7	TGTGCCAGCAGCCCCTGGACAGGCGTATCCTACGAGCAGTACTTC	CASSPWTGVSYEQYF
-	few	TRBV11-3	TRBJ2-3	TGTGCCAGCAGCCCCTGGGCCAGGGACGAGGTCGCAGATACGCAGTATTTT	CASSPWARDEVADTQYF
-	-	TRBV12-3/TRBV12-4	TRBJ2-5	TGTGCCAGCAGTTTACGAAAGGGAGAGACCCAGTACTTC	CASSLRKGETQYF
TRBD2	-	TRBV7-2	TRBJ2-4	TGTGCCAGCAGCTTAAGCGGCCGCGGGGGATGGAACATTCAGTACTTC	CASSLSGRGGWNIQYF
-	few	TRBV12-3/TRBV12-4	TRBJ2-1	TGTGCCAGCAGTACTGACAACCTCAATGAGCAGTTCTTC	CASSTDNLNEQFF
TRBD2	-	TRBV6-5	TRBJ2-3	TGTGCCAGCAGTTACTCTTTCGGGGGGACAGATACGCAGTATTTT	CASSYSFGGTDTQYF
TRBD2	few	TRBV7-9	TRBJ2-5	TGTGCCAGCATGGCGGGGGTACAAGAGACCCAGTACTTC	CASMAGVQETQYF
-	-	TRBV7-3	TRBJ2-2	TGTGCCAGCAGCCCTACGACTAACATAAACACCGGGGAGCTGTTTTTT	CASSPTTNINTGELFF
-	few	TRBV15	TRBJ1-4	TGTGCCACCAGCAGAGCTGGCGGGGGTGAAAAACTGTTTTTT	CATSRAGGGEKLFF
-	-	TRBV7-2	TRBJ1-2	TGTGCCAGCAGCTTAGTAGGTGGGGCCAGTAGTTTCACCTTC	CASSLVGGASSFTF
-	-	TRBV19	TRBJ1-1	TGTGCCAGTAGTATACGGGGGACTGAAGCTTTCTTT	CASSIRGTEAFF
TRBD2	few	TRBV6-6	TRBJ2-5	TGTGCCAGCAAGGATTTACTAGGCGGGGGTAACCAAGAGACCCAGTACTTC	CASKDLLGGGNQETQYF
-	-	TRBV7-8	TRBJ1-5	TGTGCCAGCAGCTTAGAGTGGGGGCAGAGCAATCAGCCCCAGCATTTT	CASSLEWGQSNQPQHF
TRBD1	-	TRBV27	TRBJ1-1	TGTGCCAGCAGTGTCCTTCCGCCGGGACAGGGGGGTATTGAAGCTTTCTTT	CASSVLPPGQGGIEAFF
TRBD2	few	TRBV5-1	TRBJ2-3	TGCGCCAGCAGCTTTGCTAGCGGGGGTCCCCGCACAGATACGCAGTATTTT	CASSFASGGPRTDTQYF
-	-	TRBV4-1	TRBJ2-4	TGCGCCAGCAGCCAAGGGACGACTAGGGACATTCAGTACTTC	CASSQGTTRDIQYF
-	few	TRBV10-3	TRBJ1-2	TGTGCCGCGAACCGGGACGTCGGAAACTATGGCTACACCTTC	CAANRDVGNYGYTF
TRBD2	many	TRBV20-1	TRBJ2-1	TGCAGTGCCCTAGGACTAGGTAATGAGCAGTTCTTC	CSALGLGNEQFF
-	-	TRBV5-4	TRBJ1-1	TGTGCCAGCAGCTTGGCCAGGAACGGGAACACTGAAGCTTTCTTT	CASSLARNGNTEAFF
-	-	TRBV9	TRBJ1-1	TGTGCCAGGAGCCGTCGGGGGATGGGCACTGAAGCTTTCTTT	CARSRRGMGTEAFF
TRBD1	few	TRBV10-3	TRBJ2-1	TGTGCCATCAGTGCGACAGGGGGCACCTACAATGAGCAGTTCTTC	CAISATGGTYNEQFF
-	-	TRBV12-5	TRBJ2-4	TGTGCTAGTGGTGGGGGCCCCGGGCAGGGGAAAAACATTCAGTACTTC	CASGGGPGQGKNIQYF
-	-	TRBV14	TRBJ1-2	TGTGCCAGCAGCCAAGGGACCTCTAGCTATGGCTACACCTTC	CASSQGTSSYGYTF
-	-	TRBV4-1	TRBJ2-3	TGCGCCAGCAGCCAACCTAACGGGGATACGCAGTATTTT	CASSQPNGDTQYF
TRBD1	few	TRBV6-5	TRBJ2-5	TGTGCCAGCAGTCCGGGACAGCCAGAGACCCAGTACTTC	CASSPGQPETQYF
TRBD1	-	TRBV5-1	TRBJ1-2	TGCGCCAGCACCACCCAGGGGACAGGGGATGGCTACACCTTC	CASTTQGTGDGYTF